One sample yielded the 6 T cell receptor beta chains listed below, sequenced in a study of cytomegalovirus exposure and HLA in healthy donors (dated by TCRdb to 2017 to 2019). Library method: the immunoSEQ multiplex PCR assay. The multiplex PCR relied on a mix of 60 forward primers for TCR Vbeta segments and 13 reverse primers for TCR Jbeta segments. TCRdb stores this immuneACCESS table with in-frame sequences only. Part of the clones is absent; in the studies checked, under half of the shortfall reflects unresolved V genes, and no reason is known for the rest. The sample has 45,000 to 65,000 clones on record, around three quarters of them singletons. The ten largest clones represent about 3.6% of the sample. Sequenced sample: PBMCs. These receptors originate from a woman aged 40 to 50 in good health and CMV-seropositive.

The chain employs TRBV6-1 and TRBJ1-3, with unresolved D. This CDR3 has 14 residues. Trimming removed 10 bases at V and 0 bases at J, with 13 bases between. Germline V lookup: CDR1 MNHNS, CDR2 SASEGT. DNA of the CDR3: TGTGCCATCCCTAATCCCGACTCTGGAAACACCATATATTTT. It yields the protein CAIPNPDSGNTIYF.

In the case of this clone: The sample holds other DNA sequences that translate to the same CDR3. V gene TRBV9 combines with J gene TRBJ2-7, with 7 bases aligning to TRBD1. Germline CDR1 reads SGDLS; CDR2 reads YYNGEE. The CDR3 consists of 13 residues. V was clipped by 3 bases and J by 2 bases; unmatched bases: 2. The CDR3, as DNA: TGTGCCAGCAGCGGACAGGGAGCCTACGAGCAGTACTTC. Protein sequence: CASSGQGAYEQYF.

The chain employs TRBV4-2 and TRBJ2-7; TRBD1 is a possible D gene (6 bases). This CDR3 has 15 residues. The germline V and J ends were trimmed by 0 bases and 2 bases, with 11 bases remaining between them. Germline assignment: CDR1 LGHNA and CDR2 YNFKEQ. The CDR3 DNA reads as TGTGCCAGCAGCCAAGATGCCAGGGGCACCTACGAGCAGTACTTC. Protein product: CASSQDARGTYEQYF.

The chain joins TRBV11-2 to TRBJ2-3, with 7 positions matching TRBD1. V shed 3 bases, J shed 1 base, and the junction held 7 bases outside the gene matches. There are 16 residues in the CDR3. CDR1 SGHAT and CDR2 FQNNGV come from the germline V gene. In DNA form, the CDR3 reads TGTGCCAGCAGCTTGACTACCGGGACAGGCACAGATACGCAGTATTTT. It translates to CASSLTTGTGTDTQYF.

The rearrangement links TRBV6-5 to TRBJ1-4; no reliable D call. The germline V gene encodes CDR1 MNHEY and CDR2 SVGAGI. V dropped 2 bases and J dropped 7 bases, with 11 bases sitting between them. The CDR3 extends over 14 amino acids. The CDR3 sequence: CASSYMSSPEKLFF. CDR3 bases: TGTGCCAGCAGTTACATGTCGTCCCCTGAAAAACTGTTTTTT.

DNA of the CDR3: TGTGCCAGCAGCTTAGAACTACTAGCGGGGGTGGCGCTGTTTTTT. Protein: CASSLELLAGVALFF. The chain is built from TRBV11-2 and TRBJ2-2; 11 bases match TRBD2. This CDR3 is built from 15 residues. Germline CDR1 SGHAT, CDR2 FQNNGV. V lost 0 bases to trimming and J lost 13 bases; unmatched junction nucleotides: 7.